This section outlines one TCR beta chain sequence together with its context. What it binds is not known. After extraction with the RNeasy kit, roughly 0.5 to 1 ug of the RNA was reverse transcribed using random hexamers. Multiplex immunoSEQ PCR targeted 54 Vbeta and 13 Jbeta TCR beta segments. TCRdb ran MiXCR on the immunoSEQ multiplex PCR reads and lists one entry per CDR3 protein. The sample includes roughly 150,000 distinct CDR3 sequences, around 95% of them seen just once. TCR beta from blood CD8+ and CD4+ T cells was sequenced. In contrast to the negatively isolated CD8+ and CD4+ T cells, TEMRA cells were FACS-enriched. These data come from a study of CD8 T cells in Susac syndrome. The study's findings and limits: That the number of individuals in its TCR sequencing and HLA analysis was relatively small was acknowledged by the study.

The V and J ends lost 6 bases and 8 bases, in that order; junction bases with no gene match: 13. The CDR3 has 14 residues. Germline V CDR1 and CDR2: DFQATT, SNEGSKA (reference sequence). The V call is TRBV20-1, the J call TRBJ2-1; 7 nucleotides line up with TRBD2. The receptor was isolated from a human donor with multiple sclerosis. The specimen sequenced was CD8+ T cells from PBMCs. The CDR3, as DNA: TGCAGTGCATCTCCCCCGGGGGGTTGGTATGAGCAGTTCTTC. Encoded protein: CSASPPGGWYEQFF.